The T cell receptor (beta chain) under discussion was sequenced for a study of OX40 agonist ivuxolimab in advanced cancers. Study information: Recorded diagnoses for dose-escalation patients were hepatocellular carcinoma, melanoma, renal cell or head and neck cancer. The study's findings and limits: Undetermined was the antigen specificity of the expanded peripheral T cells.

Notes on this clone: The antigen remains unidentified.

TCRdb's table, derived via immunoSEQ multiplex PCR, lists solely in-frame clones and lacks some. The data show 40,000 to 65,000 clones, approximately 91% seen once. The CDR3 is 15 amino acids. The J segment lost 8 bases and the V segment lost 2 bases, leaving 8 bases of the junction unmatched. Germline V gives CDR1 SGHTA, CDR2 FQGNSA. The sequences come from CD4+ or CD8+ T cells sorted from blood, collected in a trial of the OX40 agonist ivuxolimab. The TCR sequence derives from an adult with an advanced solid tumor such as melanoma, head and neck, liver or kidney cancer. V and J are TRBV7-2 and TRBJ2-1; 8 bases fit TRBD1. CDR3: CASSLQGASFDEQFF. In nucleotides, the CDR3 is TGTGCCAGCAGCTTACAGGGGGCAAGTTTCGATGAGCAGTTCTTC.